This entry lists 30 T cell receptor beta chains sequenced from one sample in a study of cytomegalovirus exposure and HLA in healthy donors (dated by TCRdb to about 2017). The method behind the library was the immunoSEQ multiplex PCR assay. The multiplex PCR relied on a mix of 60 forward primers for TCR Vbeta segments and 13 reverse primers for TCR Jbeta segments. Entries here come from immuneACCESS through TCRdb and include only in-frame sequences with V and J called. Some clones fail to appear in such tables; in the studies checked, an unresolved V gene covers under half of the shortfall, and the cause of the remainder is unknown. This sample's table carries 60,000 to 65,000 clones. The leading ten clones occupy approximately 5% of the sample. The sequenced sample was PBMCs. These receptors originate from a man in his thirties or forties in good health and CMV-seropositive.

The chain uses TRBV9 and TRBJ2-1; 12 positions match TRBD2. The CDR3 runs to 21 residues. From germline, CDR1 is SGDLS and CDR2 YYNGEE. The ends lost 3 bases at V and 5 bases at J; junction bases unmatched: 21. Here the CDR3 reads CASSAGEGRLAGVLSDNEQFF. CDR3 DNA: TGTGCCAGCAGCGCAGGGGAGGGGAGACTAGCGGGAGTTTTGTCCGACAATGAGCAGTTCTTC.

This chain uses TRBV2 with TRBJ1-1; a weak D match, TRBD1 (6 bases). Germline CDR1 SNHLY, CDR2 FYNNEI. The CDR3 is 14 amino acids. Trimming shortened V by 2 bases and J by 11 bases, and 18 bases separated the two germline ends. In nucleotides, the CDR3 is TGTGCCAGCAGTGAAATTGACAGGTCCGGGTTCGCTTTCTTT. This translates into CASSEIDRSGFAFF. Based on the CDR3 plus reference TRBV2 and TRBJ1-1, the full variable domain is EPEVTQTPSHQVTQMGQEVILRCVPISNHLYFYWYRQILGQKVEFLVSFYNNEISEKSEIFDDQFSVERPDGSNFTLKIRSTKLEDSAMYFCASSEIDRSGFAFFGQGTRLTVV.

V is TRBV5-1 and J is TRBJ2-5; D might be TRBD1 (5 bases). V dropped 2 bases and J dropped 1 base, with 12 bases sitting between them. This CDR3 has 15 residues. In germline, CDR1 is SGHRS, CDR2 YFSETQ. The CDR3 is CASSFPQGGQETQYF. The CDR3 nucleotides are TGCGCCAGCAGCTTTCCCCAGGGTGGCCAAGAGACCCAGTACTTC.

This chain connects TRBV9 to TRBJ1-2; TRBD1 agrees at 10 bases. V shed 3 bases and J 6 bases; nucleotides not matched to a gene: 2. This CDR3 is built from 13 residues. Germline CDR1 reads SGDLS; CDR2 reads YYNGEE. The CDR3 protein is CASSDGTGDGYTF. In nucleotides, the CDR3 is TGTGCCAGCAGCGACGGGACAGGGGATGGCTACACCTTC.

The chain links TRBV5-1 to TRBJ2-3; 7 bases line up with TRBD2. Germline V lookup: CDR1 SGHRS, CDR2 YFSETQ. The CDR3 length is 16 residues. V lost 0 bases, J lost 0 bases, and 4 bases stayed unmatched. The CDR3 DNA sequence: TGCGCCAGCAGCTTGGGCGCTAGCGGTAGCACAGATACGCAGTATTTT. Protein sequence: CASSLGASGSTDTQYF. The full variable domain, completed using reference TRBV5-1 and TRBJ2-3, is KAGVTQTPRYLIKTRGQQVTLSCSPISGHRSVSWYQQTPGQGLQFLFEYFSETQRNKGNFPGRFSGRQFSNSRSEMNVSTLELGDSALYLCASSLGASGSTDTQYFGPGTRLTVL.

The chain combines TRBV27 with TRBJ2-2; D perhaps matches TRBD1 (5 bases). The CDR3 spans 15 residues. V was clipped by 1 base and J by 1 base, with 7 bases between them. The germline CDR1 and CDR2 sequences are MNHEY and SMNVEV (reference sequence). The CDR3 here is CASSLYRQNTGELFF. The CDR3 DNA is TGTGCCAGCAGTTTATACAGGCAGAACACCGGGGAGCTGTTTTTT.

The chain uses TRBV12-5 and TRBJ2-5; 9 nucleotides match TRBD1. The last part of the DNA fits TRBJ2-7 better; the J call may be wrong. Germline V CDR1 and CDR2: LGHNT, FRNRAP. The CDR3 is 14 residues long. CDR3 coding DNA: TGTGCTAGTGGTTTTGGGACAGGGTACTACGAGCAGTACTTC. Translated, it gives CASGFGTGYYEQYF.

This chain connects TRBV4-1 to TRBJ2-7; D unresolved. The CDR3 runs to 13 residues. Trimming stripped 1 base from V and 2 bases from J, with 6 bases between. Germline V CDR1 and CDR2: MGHRA, YSYEKL. The CDR3 region has the DNA TGCGCCAGCAGCCAAGTCGGAGCCTACGAGCAGTACTTC. Its protein is CASSQVGAYEQYF.

The CDR3: CASSYGAQETQYF. The CDR3 nucleotides read TGTGCCAGCAGTTACGGAGCCCAAGAGACCCAGTACTTC. The rearrangement links TRBV6-5 to TRBJ2-5, with D hard to call. CDR1 MNHEY and CDR2 SVGAGI come from the germline V gene. V shed 2 bases and J shed 1 base, with 5 bases lying between them. There are 13 residues in the CDR3.

The V and J genes are TRBV6-4 and TRBJ1-4, with a possible D match to TRBD1 (6 bases). Germline CDR1 is MRHNA and CDR2 is SNTAGT. This CDR3 contains 13 residues. V was cut by 9 bases and J by 4 bases, with 12 bases left in between. The CDR3 DNA reads TGTGCCAGTGTCGTGGACAGTAATGAAAAACTGTTTTTT. Amino acid sequence: CASVVDSNEKLFF.

The chain joins TRBV4-1 to TRBJ1-5; D unclear. This CDR3 region has 16 residues. Trimming left V 4 bases short and J 1 base short, with 14 bases between. Looked up from germline, CDR1 is MGHRA and CDR2 is YSYEKL. The CDR3 bases are TGCGCCAGCAGCCCTACCTCTAGAGGGAGCAATCAGCCCCAGCATTTT. Its protein is CASSPTSRGSNQPQHF.

The chain combines TRBV18 with TRBJ1-1; D is unresolved. The CDR3 totals 12 residues. Trimming took off 3 bases at V and 5 bases at J, with 7 bases between the two ends. Germline V gene lookup returns CDR1 KGHSH and CDR2 LQKENI. This chain's CDR3 is CASSPAETEAFF. The CDR3 bases are TGTGCCAGCTCACCCGCGGAGACTGAAGCTTTCTTT.

About this clone itself: Additional DNA sequences in this sample encode the identical CDR3. The rearrangement uses TRBV11-2 and TRBJ2-2; 7 nucleotides line up with TRBD1. Germline V gene sequence: CDR1 SGHAT, CDR2 FQNNGV. The CDR3 runs 15 residues. The junction had 6 bases not matched to a gene; V was cut back by 5 bases and J by 3 bases. The CDR3 DNA is TGTGCCAGCAGCAAAAGGCAGGGGGACACCGGGGAGCTGTTTTTT. This gives the protein CASSKRQGDTGELFF.

The V gene is TRBV25-1, the J gene TRBJ2-5, with 7 bases fitting TRBD2. The J call may be wrong; the DNA end is better matched by TRBJ2-7. Germline V CDR1 and CDR2: MGHDK, SYGVNS. The CDR3 length is 12 residues. CDR3 bases: TGTGCCAGCAGGCGGGAGCCCTACGAGCAGTACTTC. Encoded protein: CASRREPYEQYF.

The chain combines TRBV5-1 with TRBJ1-6; possibly TRBD1 for D (5 bases). V lost 7 bases, J lost 8 bases, and 13 bases lay in between. The CDR3 is 13 amino acids. CDR1 is SGHRS, CDR2 YFSETQ, per germline. CDR3 in DNA: TGCGCCAGCCGGCAGGGTAGGGATTCACCCCTCCACTTT. It is translated as CASRQGRDSPLHF. The full variable domain, completed using reference TRBV5-1 and TRBJ1-6, is KAGVTQTPRYLIKTRGQQVTLSCSPISGHRSVSWYQQTPGQGLQFLFEYFSETQRNKGNFPGRFSGRQFSNSRSEMNVSTLELGDSALYLCASRQGRDSPLHFGNGTRLTVT.

This chain links TRBV27 with TRBJ2-7; TRBD1 agrees at 7 bases. Looked up from germline, CDR1 is MNHEY and CDR2 is SMNVEV (reference sequence). V dropped 6 bases and J dropped 2; count of bases not matched to a gene: 7. There are 14 residues in the CDR3. CDR3 nucleotides: TGTGCCAGCAGCTTCCGGGACAGCGCCTACGAGCAGTACTTC. Amino acid sequence: CASSFRDSAYEQYF.

J is TRBJ1-3 and V is TRBV6-5; D ambiguous. V lost 5 bases, J lost 0 bases, and 8 bases lay in between. CDR3 length: 14 amino acids. Per germline, CDR1 MNHEY and CDR2 SVGAGI. As DNA, the CDR3 is TGTGCCAGCAGTCCTTCCCGCTCTGGAAACACCATATATTTT. This gives the protein CASSPSRSGNTIYF.

The gene calls are TRBV27 and TRBJ2-7; 7 bases are shared with TRBD1. The CDR3 is 13 amino acids. Germline lookup yields CDR1 MNHEY and CDR2 SMNVEV (reference sequence). V lost 6 bases, J lost 1 base, and 3 bases stayed unmatched. The CDR3 loop is CASSQTGSYEQYF. DNA of the CDR3: TGTGCCAGCAGCCAGACAGGGTCCTACGAGCAGTACTTC.

This chain joins TRBV11-2 and TRBJ2-5; maybe TRBD2 (5 bases). The ends were cut back, 3 bases at V and 7 bases at J, with 12 bases in the middle. CDR3 size: 13 residues. In germline, CDR1 is SGHAT, CDR2 FQNNGV. CDR3 sequence: CASSFGLEGTQYF. The CDR3 DNA reads TGTGCCAGCAGCTTCGGACTGGAAGGGACCCAGTACTTC.

The chain recombines TRBV6-5 with TRBJ2-7; D unclear. Germline loops: CDR1 MNHEY, CDR2 SVGAGI. The V end was cut by 5 bases, the J end by 7 bases, with 21 bases between. CDR3 length: 15 residues. The CDR3 coding sequence is TGTGCCAGCAGTGCCTACGACACCGCTTCGAGAGAGCAGTACTTC. Protein product: CASSAYDTASREQYF.

The rearrangement links TRBV6-5 to TRBJ2-2; D might be TRBD1 (5 bases). V shed 6 bases and J shed 9 bases, with 11 bases lying between them. The germline gives CDR1 MNHEY, CDR2 SVGAGI. The CDR3 contains 12 residues. In nucleotides, the CDR3 is TGTGCCAGCAGCGGTGGGGCCAGGGAGCTGTTTTTT. Translating it yields CASSGGARELFF.

The genes are TRBV4-1 and TRBJ1-5; D is perhaps TRBD1 (6 bases). The CDR3 has 16 residues. In germline, CDR1 is MGHRA, CDR2 YSYEKL. V was shortened by 0 bases and J by 2 bases, with 11 bases between the two germline ends. CDR3 sequence (DNA): TGCGCCAGCAGCCAAGAATCAGGGGCGGGCAATCAGCCCCAGCATTTT. Its translation is CASSQESGAGNQPQHF.

J is TRBJ1-5 and V is TRBV27, with a possible D match to TRBD1 (5 bases). This CDR3 region has 14 residues. With 0 bases removed from V and 5 bases from J, the gap between germline ends came to 8 bases. The germline gives CDR1 MNHEY, CDR2 SMNVEV (reference sequence). The CDR3 spells CASSLSGGHQPQHF. For the CDR3, the DNA is TGTGCCAGCAGTTTATCGGGGGGTCATCAGCCCCAGCATTTT.

The chain uses TRBV18 and TRBJ2-1, with 13 bases aligning to TRBD2. CDR3 length: 17 residues. Trimming at V came to 2 bases and at J to 5 bases, leaving 6 bases not matched to a gene. Germline V CDR1 and CDR2: KGHSH, LQKENI. Here the CDR3 reads CASSPGAGTSGNNEQFF. The CDR3 coding sequence is TGTGCCAGCTCACCAGGCGCGGGGACTAGCGGGAACAATGAGCAGTTCTTC.

The chain employs TRBV7-9 and TRBJ1-1, with D possibly matching TRBD1 (6 bases). V lost 3 bases and J 1 base, leaving 21 bases between the germline ends. The CDR3 runs 18 residues. Germline V lookup: CDR1 SEHNR, CDR2 FQNEAQ (reference sequence). CDR3 sequence reads: CASSLTGRGHIPNTEAFF. The CDR3 DNA reads TGTGCCAGCAGCTTGACGGGTAGGGGACACATACCGAACACTGAAGCTTTCTTT.

The chain joins TRBV30 to TRBJ1-1; the D gene is possibly TRBD1 (5 bases). Germline V lookup: CDR1 GTSNPN, CDR2 SVGIG (reference sequence). This CDR3 has 12 amino acids. Trimming took 0 bases from V and 7 from J, leaving 9 bases between them. The CDR3: CAWSVGAGEAFF. DNA for the CDR3: TGTGCCTGGAGTGTAGGGGCAGGTGAAGCTTTCTTT. Supplemented by reference TRBV30 and TRBJ1-1, the full variable domain reads SQTIHQWPATLVQPVGSPLSLECTVEGTSNPNLYWYRQAAGRGLQLLFYSVGIGQISSEVPQNLSASRPQDRQFILSSKKLLLSDSGFYLCAWSVGAGEAFFGQGTRLTVV.

This sequence joins TRBV30 and TRBJ1-3, with D possibly matching TRBD1 (6 bases). The CDR3 contains 15 residues. The germline V gene encodes CDR1 GTSNPN and CDR2 SVGIG (reference sequence). Deletions cut 2 bases from V and 4 bases from J, with 15 bases between. CDR3 amino acids: CAWSFSTGSGNTIYF. The CDR3 nucleotides are TGTGCCTGGAGTTTTTCAACAGGGTCCGGAAACACCATATATTTT.

The V gene is TRBV30, the J gene TRBJ2-7; D unclear. V lost 5 bases to trimming and J lost 0 bases, with 5 bases between them. This CDR3 contains 11 residues. Germline V gene lookup returns CDR1 GTSNPN and CDR2 SVGIG (reference sequence). The CDR3 sequence: CAWDNSYEQYF. The CDR3 DNA is TGTGCCTGGGACAACTCCTACGAGCAGTACTTC.

The gene calls are TRBV4-1 and TRBJ2-3; the D gene is possibly TRBD2 (6 bases). The CDR3 runs 14 residues. Trimming left V 1 base short and J 3 bases short, with 8 bases between. In germline, CDR1 is MGHRA, CDR2 YSYEKL. The CDR3 DNA is TGCGCCAGCAGCCAAGCCCGGGGGACAGATACGCAGTATTTT. Translated: CASSQARGTDTQYF.

The J gene is TRBJ1-5, the V gene TRBV6-6; D is possibly TRBD1 (5 bases). The CDR3 sequence is 15 residues long. CDR1 and CDR2 from the germline V gene are MNHNY and SVGAGI (reference sequence). The ends were cut back, 2 bases at V and 1 base at J, with 9 bases in the middle. The chain's CDR3 is CASSYGRVSNQPQHF. CDR3 DNA: TGTGCCAGCAGTTACGGCAGGGTGAGCAATCAGCCCCAGCATTTT.